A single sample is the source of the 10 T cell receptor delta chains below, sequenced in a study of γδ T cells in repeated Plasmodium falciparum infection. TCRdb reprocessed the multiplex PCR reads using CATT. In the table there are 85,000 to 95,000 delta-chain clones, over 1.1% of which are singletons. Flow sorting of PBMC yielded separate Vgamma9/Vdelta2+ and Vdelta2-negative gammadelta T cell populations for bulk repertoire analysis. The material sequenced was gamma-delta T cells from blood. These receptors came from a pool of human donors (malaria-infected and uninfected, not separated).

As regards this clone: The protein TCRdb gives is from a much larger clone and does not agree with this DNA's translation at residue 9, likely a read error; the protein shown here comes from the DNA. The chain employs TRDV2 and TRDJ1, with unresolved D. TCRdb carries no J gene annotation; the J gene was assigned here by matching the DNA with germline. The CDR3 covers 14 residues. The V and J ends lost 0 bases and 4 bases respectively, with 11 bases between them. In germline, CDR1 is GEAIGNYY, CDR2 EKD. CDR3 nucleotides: TGTGCCTGTGACACCGGTACCTGCATCGATAAACTCATCTTT. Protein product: CACDTGTCIDKLIF.

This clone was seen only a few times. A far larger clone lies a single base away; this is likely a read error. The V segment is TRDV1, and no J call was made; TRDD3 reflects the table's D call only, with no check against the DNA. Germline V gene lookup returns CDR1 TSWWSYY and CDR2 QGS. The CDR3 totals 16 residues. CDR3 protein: CALGEVGYAYTDKLIF. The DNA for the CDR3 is TGTGCTCTTGGGGAAGTCGGATACGCATACACCGATAAACTTATCTTT.

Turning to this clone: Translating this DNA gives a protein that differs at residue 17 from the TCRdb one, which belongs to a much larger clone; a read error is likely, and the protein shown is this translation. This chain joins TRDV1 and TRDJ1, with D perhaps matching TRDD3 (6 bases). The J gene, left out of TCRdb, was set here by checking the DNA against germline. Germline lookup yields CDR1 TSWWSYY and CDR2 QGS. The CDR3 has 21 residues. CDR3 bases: TGTGCTCTTGGGCCACCCTGGGGACGATGGGGGGGCGCGGGGGAAACCGTTAAACTCATCTTT. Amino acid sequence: CALGPPWGRWGGAGETVKLIF.

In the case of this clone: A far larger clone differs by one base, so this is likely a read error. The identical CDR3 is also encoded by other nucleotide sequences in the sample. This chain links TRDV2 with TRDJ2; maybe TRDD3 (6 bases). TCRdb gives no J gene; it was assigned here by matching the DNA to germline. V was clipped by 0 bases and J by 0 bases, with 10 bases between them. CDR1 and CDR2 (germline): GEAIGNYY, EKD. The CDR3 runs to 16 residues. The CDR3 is CACDTPGEALTAQLFF. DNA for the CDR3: TGTGCCTGTGACACCCCTGGGGAGGCTTTGACAGCACAACTCTTCTTT.

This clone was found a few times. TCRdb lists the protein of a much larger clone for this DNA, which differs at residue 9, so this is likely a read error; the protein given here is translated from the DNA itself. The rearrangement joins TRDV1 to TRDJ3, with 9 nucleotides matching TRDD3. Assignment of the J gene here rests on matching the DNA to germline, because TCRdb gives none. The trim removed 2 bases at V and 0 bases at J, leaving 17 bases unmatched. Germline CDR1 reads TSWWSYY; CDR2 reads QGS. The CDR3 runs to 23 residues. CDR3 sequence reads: CALGERALPGDTVSSWDTRQMFF. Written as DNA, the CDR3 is TGTGCTCTTGGGGAAAGAGCACTACCGGGGGATACAGTATCCTCCTGGGACACCCGACAGATGTTTTTC.

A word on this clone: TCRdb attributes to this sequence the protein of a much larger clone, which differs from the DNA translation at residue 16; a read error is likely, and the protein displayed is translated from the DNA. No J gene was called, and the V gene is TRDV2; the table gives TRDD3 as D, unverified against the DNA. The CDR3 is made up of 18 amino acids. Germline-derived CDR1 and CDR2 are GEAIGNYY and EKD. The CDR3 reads CACDTVGPGDRRDDKPIF. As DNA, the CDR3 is TGTGCCTGTGACACCGTAGGCCCGGGGGATAGGAGGGACGATAAACCCATCTTT.

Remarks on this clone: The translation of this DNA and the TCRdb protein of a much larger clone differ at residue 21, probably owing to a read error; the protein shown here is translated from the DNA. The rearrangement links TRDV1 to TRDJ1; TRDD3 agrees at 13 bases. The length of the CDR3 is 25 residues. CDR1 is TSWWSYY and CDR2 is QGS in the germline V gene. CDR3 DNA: TGTGCTCTTGGGGAACCCCACAGGCTTCCTGTACGTACTGGGGGATACGCCGGGTACACCGGTAAACTCATCTTT. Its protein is CALGEPHRLPVRTGGYAGYTGKLIF.

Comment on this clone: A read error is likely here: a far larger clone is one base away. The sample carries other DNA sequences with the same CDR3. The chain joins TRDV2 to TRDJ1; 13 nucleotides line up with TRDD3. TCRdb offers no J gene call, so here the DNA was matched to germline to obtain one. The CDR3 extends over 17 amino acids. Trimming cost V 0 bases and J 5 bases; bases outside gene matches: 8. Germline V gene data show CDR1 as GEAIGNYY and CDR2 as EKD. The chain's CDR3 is CACDTLLGDTRTDKLIF. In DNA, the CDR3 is TGTGCCTGTGACACCTTACTGGGGGATACGCGCACTGATAAACTCATCTTT.

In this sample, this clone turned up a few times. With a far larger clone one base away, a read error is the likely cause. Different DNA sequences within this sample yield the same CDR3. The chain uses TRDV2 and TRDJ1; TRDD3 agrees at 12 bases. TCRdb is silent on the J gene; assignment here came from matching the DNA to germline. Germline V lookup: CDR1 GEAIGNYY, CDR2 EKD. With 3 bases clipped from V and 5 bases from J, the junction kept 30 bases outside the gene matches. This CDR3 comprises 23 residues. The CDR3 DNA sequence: TGTGCCTGTGACCCACGGATACTACTTCCTCCTTGTACTGGGGGATACATCGCTGATAAACTCATCTTT. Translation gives CACDPRILLPPCTGGYIADKLIF.

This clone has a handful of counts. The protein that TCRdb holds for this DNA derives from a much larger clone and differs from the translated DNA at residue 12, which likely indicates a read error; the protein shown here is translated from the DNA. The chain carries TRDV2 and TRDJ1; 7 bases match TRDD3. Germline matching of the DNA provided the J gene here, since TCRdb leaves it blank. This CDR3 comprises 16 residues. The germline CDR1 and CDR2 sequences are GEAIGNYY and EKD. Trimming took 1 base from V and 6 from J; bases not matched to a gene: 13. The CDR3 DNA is TGTGCCTGTGACACTCGTACTGGGGATCGAACCAATAAACTCATCTTT. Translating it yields CACDTRTGDRTNKLIF.